This T cell receptor beta chain emerged from a study of T cell responses to AZD1222 COVID-19 vaccine. This clone was counted only a few times. The CDR3 extends over 14 amino acids. V was cut by 1 base and J by 5 bases, with 11 bases left in between. Germline V gene sequence: CDR1 SGHVS, CDR2 FQNEAQ. The method was immunoSEQ multiplex PCR; TCRdb's version includes in-frame clones alone and lacks a portion of them. The sample lists 20,000 to 25,000 clones; less than 85% were seen once. Material: peripheral blood, obtained on day 0 of AZD1222 vaccination. The chain is built from TRBV7-8 and TRBJ2-5; D is unclear. The sequence derives from an adult in good health. CDR3 amino acids: CASSLEWERETQYF. DNA for the CDR3: TGTGCCAGCAGCTTAGAATGGGAAAGGGAGACCCAGTACTTC.